This T cell receptor beta chain was identified during a study of blood T cell repertoires in COVID-19. Study information: COVID-19 samples collected from the United States, Italy and Spain covered acute and convalescent phases. PBMCs, B-cell-depleted T cells, or T cells were the source of the cDNA or gDNA that made up the material.

This clone was detected once. Original processing methods: Estimates of nucleated cell counts were drawn from the amplification of reference gene primers. TCRdb keeps only in-frame clones here, not all; method: immunoSEQ multiplex PCR. The V and J calls and clone size are taken from that table; D and trimming were inferred from the DNA. Of 250,000 to 350,000 clones listed, roughly nine tenths are singletons. The CDR3 is 15 amino acids. Trimming took 6 bases from V and 3 from J; bases not matched to a gene: 7. CDR1 SGHVS and CDR2 FQNEAQ come from the germline V gene. This sequence originates from a woman aged 40 to 50 who had recovered from COVID-19. The source material was peripheral blood. V and J are TRBV7-8 and TRBJ2-3, with TRBD1 matching over 9 bases. The CDR3 reads CASRFTGGATDTQYF. CDR3 DNA sequence: TGTGCCAGCAGGTTCACAGGGGGCGCAACAGATACGCAGTATTTT.